The rows below give T cell receptor beta chains drawn from one sample of a study of cytomegalovirus exposure and HLA in healthy donors. Clones were sequenced by immunoSEQ multiplex PCR, and TCRdb holds only the in-frame ones, with some missing. The profile shows about 160,000 clones, over 70% of them singletons. The sequenced sample consisted of PBMCs. The source is a woman aged 45-65 years in good health and CMV-seropositive. The CDR3 runs from the conserved cysteine through the conserved F or W. The D gene is left open where the match is weak. Rows give clone size only sometimes, using once, few, many, or a class for an expanded clone.

TRBV7-9,-,-,TRBJ1-1,CASSLAGVPEAFF,TGTGCCAGCAGCTTAGCGGGAGTACCTGAAGCTTTCTTT
TRBV5-5,-,-,TRBJ2-5,CASSPVLTSTQYF,TGTGCCAGCAGCCCAGTATTAACCAGTACCCAGTACTTC
TRBV11-2,few,TRBD2,TRBJ2-7,CASSDQRTSGYEQYF,TGTGCCAGCAGCGACCAAAGGACTAGCGGCTACGAGCAGTACTTC
TRBV15,-,-,TRBJ1-2,CATSRAGQCGYTF,TGTGCCACCAGCAGAGCCGGACAGTGTGGCTACACCTTC
TRBV9,-,TRBD2,TRBJ2-5,CASSVDGGAKETQYF,TGTGCCAGCAGCGTAGACGGGGGGGCCAAAGAGACCCAGTACTTC
TRBV11-2,-,TRBD2,TRBJ2-7,CASSLAGGKSYEQYF,TGTGCCAGCAGCTTAGCCGGGGGGAAGTCCTACGAGCAGTACTTC
TRBV9,-,-,TRBJ1-1,CASSLRPRPVF,TGTGCCAGCAGCCTTAGACCGCGGCCAGTCTTT
TRBV5-6,-,TRBD1,TRBJ2-1,CASSTDRAGALFF,TGTGCCAGCAGCACGGACAGGGCAGGGGCCCTATTCTTC
TRBV2,few,TRBD1,TRBJ2-6,CASSGDRGLSSGANVLTF,TGTGCCAGCAGTGGCGACAGGGGGCTATCATCTGGGGCCAACGTCCTGACTTTC
TRBV11-2,once,TRBD1,TRBJ1-2,CASSLDETGVYGYTF,TGTGCCAGCAGCTTAGATGAAACAGGGGTCTATGGCTACACCTTC
TRBV5-1,once,TRBD1,TRBJ1-4,CASSLGSGQVNEKLFF,TGCGCCAGCAGCTTGGGGTCGGGACAGGTCAATGAAAAACTGTTTTTT
TRBV7-8,-,TRBD2,TRBJ2-2,CASSSWGGENTGELFF,TGTGCCAGCAGCTCATGGGGGGGTGAGAACACCGGGGAGCTGTTTTTT
TRBV7-2,-,TRBD1,TRBJ1-2,CASSSPRGRDYGYTF,TGTGCCAGCAGCTCTCCCAGGGGGCGCGACTATGGCTACACCTTC
TRBV7-8,-,TRBD1,TRBJ1-1,CASSPRQGYTEAFF,TGTGCCAGCAGCCCTCGACAGGGATACACTGAAGCTTTCTTT
TRBV7-3,-,TRBD2,TRBJ2-2,CASSLKAGGPGELFF,TGTGCCAGCAGCTTAAAAGCGGGGGGGCCCGGGGAGCTGTTTTTT
TRBV2,-,TRBD1,TRBJ1-2,CASSTTGELTYGYTF,TGTGCCAGCAGCACGACAGGGGAGCTTACCTATGGCTACACCTTC
TRBV7-7,-,-,TRBJ2-5,CASSKEVGRSQETQYF,TGTGCCAGCAGCAAGGAGGTCGGACGTTCTCAAGAGACCCAGTACTTC
TRBV11-2,-,TRBD1,TRBJ2-7,CASSSRDRNYEQYF,TGTGCCAGCAGCTCCCGGGACAGAAACTACGAGCAGTACTTC
TRBV19,-,TRBD1,TRBJ1-1,CASSWGQGAGEAFF,TGTGCCAGTAGTTGGGGACAGGGGGCTGGGGAAGCTTTCTTT
TRBV2,-,-,TRBJ1-5,CASSEGTGNQPQHF,TGTGCCAGCAGTGAAGGGACAGGCAATCAGCCCCAGCATTTT
TRBV5-6,few,TRBD1,TRBJ1-2,CASSLSRGTYGYTF,TGTGCCAGCAGCTTGTCCAGGGGGACATATGGCTACACCTTC
TRBV7-3,-,TRBD2,TRBJ2-2,CASSPGTIGGELFF,TGTGCCAGCAGCCCGGGGACTATCGGCGGGGAGCTGTTTTTT